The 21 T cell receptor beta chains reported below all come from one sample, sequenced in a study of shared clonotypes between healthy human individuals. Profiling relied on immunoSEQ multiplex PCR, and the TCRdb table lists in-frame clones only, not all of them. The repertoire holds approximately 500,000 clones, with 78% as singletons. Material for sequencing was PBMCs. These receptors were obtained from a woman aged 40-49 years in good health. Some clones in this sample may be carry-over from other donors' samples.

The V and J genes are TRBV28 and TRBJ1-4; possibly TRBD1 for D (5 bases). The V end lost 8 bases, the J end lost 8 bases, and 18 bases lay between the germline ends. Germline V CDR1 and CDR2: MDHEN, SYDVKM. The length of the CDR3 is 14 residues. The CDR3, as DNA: TGTGCCAGCCGAGGGGCCAGTATGGGAGAAAAACTGTTTTTT. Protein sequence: CASRGASMGEKLFF.

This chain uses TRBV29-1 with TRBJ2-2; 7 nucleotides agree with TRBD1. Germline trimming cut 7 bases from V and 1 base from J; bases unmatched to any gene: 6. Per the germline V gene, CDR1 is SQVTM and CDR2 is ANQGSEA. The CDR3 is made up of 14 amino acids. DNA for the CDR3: TGCAGCGCTTACCGGGACAGGAACACCGGGGAGCTGTTTTTT. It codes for CSAYRDRNTGELFF.

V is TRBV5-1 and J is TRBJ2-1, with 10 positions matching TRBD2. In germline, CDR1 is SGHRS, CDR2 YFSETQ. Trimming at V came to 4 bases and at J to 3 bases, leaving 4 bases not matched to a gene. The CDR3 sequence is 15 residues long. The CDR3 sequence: CASSRTSGDYNEQFF. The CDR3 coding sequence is TGCGCCAGCAGCCGGACTAGCGGAGACTACAATGAGCAGTTCTTC.

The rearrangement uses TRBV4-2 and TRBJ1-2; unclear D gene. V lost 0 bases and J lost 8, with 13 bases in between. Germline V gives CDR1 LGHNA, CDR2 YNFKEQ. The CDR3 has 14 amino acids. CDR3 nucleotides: TGTGCCAGCAGCCAAGATGGACCCGGGTCCGGCTACACCTTC. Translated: CASSQDGPGSGYTF.

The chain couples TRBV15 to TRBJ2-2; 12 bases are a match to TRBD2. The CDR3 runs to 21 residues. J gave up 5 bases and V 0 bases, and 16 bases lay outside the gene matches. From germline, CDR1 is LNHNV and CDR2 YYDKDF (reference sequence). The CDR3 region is CATSRDGIRTSGIGGTGELFF. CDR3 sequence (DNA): TGTGCCACCAGCAGAGATGGGATTAGGACTAGCGGGATAGGAGGAACCGGGGAGCTGTTTTTT.

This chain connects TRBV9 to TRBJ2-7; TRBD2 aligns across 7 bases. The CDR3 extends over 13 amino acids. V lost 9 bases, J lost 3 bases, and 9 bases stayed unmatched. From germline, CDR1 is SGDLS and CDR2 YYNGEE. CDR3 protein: CAIRDPGGYEQYF. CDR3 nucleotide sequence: TGTGCCATCAGGGACCCGGGAGGCTACGAGCAGTACTTC.

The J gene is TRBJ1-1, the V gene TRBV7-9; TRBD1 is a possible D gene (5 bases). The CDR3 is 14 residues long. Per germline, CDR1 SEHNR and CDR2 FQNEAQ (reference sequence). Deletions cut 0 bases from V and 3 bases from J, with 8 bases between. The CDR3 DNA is TGTGCCAGCAGCTTAGCCGGGGGATACACTGAAGCTTTCTTT. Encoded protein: CASSLAGGYTEAFF.

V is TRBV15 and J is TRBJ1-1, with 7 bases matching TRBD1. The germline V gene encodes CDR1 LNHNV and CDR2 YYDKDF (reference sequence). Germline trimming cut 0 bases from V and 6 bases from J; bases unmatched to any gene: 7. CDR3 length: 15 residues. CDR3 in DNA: TGTGCCACCAGCAGAGACCGAAACAGGGGCGCTGAAGCTTTCTTT. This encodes CATSRDRNRGAEAFF.

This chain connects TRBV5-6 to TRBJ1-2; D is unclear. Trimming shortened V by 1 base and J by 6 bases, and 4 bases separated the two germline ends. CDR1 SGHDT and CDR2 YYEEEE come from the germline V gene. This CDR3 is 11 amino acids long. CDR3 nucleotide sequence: TGTGCCAGCAGCTTGAGTGATGGCTACACCTTC. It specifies CASSLSDGYTF.

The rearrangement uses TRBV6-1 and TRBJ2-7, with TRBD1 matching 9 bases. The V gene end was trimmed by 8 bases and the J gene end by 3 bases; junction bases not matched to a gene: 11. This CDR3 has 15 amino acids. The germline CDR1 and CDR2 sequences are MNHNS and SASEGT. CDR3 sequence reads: CASGDTGTGFYEQYF. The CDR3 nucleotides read TGTGCCAGCGGAGATACCGGGACAGGGTTCTACGAGCAGTACTTC.

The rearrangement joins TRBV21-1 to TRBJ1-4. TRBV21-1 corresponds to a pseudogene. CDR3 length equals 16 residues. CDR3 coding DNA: TGTGCCAGCAGCAAAACTCGGGGGTCTCCTAATGAAAAACTGTTTTTT. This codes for CASSKTRGSPNEKLFF.

The CDR3 bases are TGTGCCAGCAGCTTTGGCGGTTGGGATCAAGAGACCCAGTACTTC. Its protein product is CASSFGGWDQETQYF. The chain combines TRBV7-9 with TRBJ2-5; D gene ambiguous. The CDR3 sequence is 15 residues long. CDR1 and CDR2 from the germline V gene are SEHNR and FQNEAQ (reference sequence). The V end lost 3 bases, the J end lost 2 bases, and 13 bases lay between the germline ends.

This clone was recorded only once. Here the CDR3 DNA reads TGTGCCAGCCTTAAAGACAACAGTCCCAATCAGCCCCAGCATTTT. It codes for CASLKDNSPNQPQHF. V is TRBV28 and J is TRBJ1-5; D is ambiguous. Trimming removed 8 bases at V and 3 bases at J, with 17 bases between. This CDR3 region has 15 residues. CDR1 is MDHEN, CDR2 SYDVKM, per germline. The full variable domain, in which reference TRBV28 and TRBJ1-5 provide the parts outside the CDR3, is DVKVTQSSRYLVKRTGEKVFLECVQDMDHENMFWYRQDPGLGLRLIYFSYDVKMKEKGDIPEGYSVSREKKERFSLILESASTNQTSMYLCASLKDNSPNQPQHFGDGTRLSIL.

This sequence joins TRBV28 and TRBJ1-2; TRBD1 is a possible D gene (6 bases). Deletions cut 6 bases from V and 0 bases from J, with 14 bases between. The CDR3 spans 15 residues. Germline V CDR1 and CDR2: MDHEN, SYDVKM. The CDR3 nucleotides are TGTGCCAGCAGCCGACCTCGGACAGCTAACTATGGCTACACCTTC. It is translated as CASSRPRTANYGYTF.

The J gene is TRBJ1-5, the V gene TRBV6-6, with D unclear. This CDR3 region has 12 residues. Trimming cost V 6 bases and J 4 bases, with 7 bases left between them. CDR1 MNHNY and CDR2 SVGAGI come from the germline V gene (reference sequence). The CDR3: CASRAGNQPQHF. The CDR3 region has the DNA TGTGCCAGCAGGGCCGGGAATCAGCCCCAGCATTTT.

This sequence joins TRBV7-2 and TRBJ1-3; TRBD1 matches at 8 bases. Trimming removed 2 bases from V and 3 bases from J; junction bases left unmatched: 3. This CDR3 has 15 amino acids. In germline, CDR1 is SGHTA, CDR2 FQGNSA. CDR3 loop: CASSLIGQGGNTIYF. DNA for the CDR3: TGTGCCAGCAGCTTAATAGGACAGGGTGGAAACACCATATATTTT.

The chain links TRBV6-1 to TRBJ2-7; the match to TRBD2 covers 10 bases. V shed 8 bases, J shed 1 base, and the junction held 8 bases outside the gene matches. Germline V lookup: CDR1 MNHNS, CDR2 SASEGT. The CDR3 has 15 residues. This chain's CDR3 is CASGRTSGISYEQYF. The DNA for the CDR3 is TGTGCCAGCGGAAGGACTAGCGGTATTTCCTACGAGCAGTACTTC.

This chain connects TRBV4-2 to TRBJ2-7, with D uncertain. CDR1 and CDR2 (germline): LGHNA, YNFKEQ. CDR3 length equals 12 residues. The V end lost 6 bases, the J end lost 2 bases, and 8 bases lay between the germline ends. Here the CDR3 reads CASRDGTYEQYF. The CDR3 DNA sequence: TGTGCCAGCAGGGATGGCACCTACGAGCAGTACTTC.

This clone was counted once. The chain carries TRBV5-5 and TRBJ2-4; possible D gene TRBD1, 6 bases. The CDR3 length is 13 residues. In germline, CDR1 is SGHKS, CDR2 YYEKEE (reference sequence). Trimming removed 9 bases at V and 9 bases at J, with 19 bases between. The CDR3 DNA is TGTGCCACAAACCGACAGGCCCAAACCATTCAGTACTTC. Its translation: CATNRQAQTIQYF.

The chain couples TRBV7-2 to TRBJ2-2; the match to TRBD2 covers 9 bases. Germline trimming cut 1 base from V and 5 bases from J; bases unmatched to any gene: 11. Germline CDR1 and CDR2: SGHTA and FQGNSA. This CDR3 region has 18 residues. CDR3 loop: CASSLEVRLAGSTGELFF. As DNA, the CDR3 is TGTGCCAGCAGCTTAGAGGTCCGGCTAGCGGGAAGTACCGGGGAGCTGTTTTTT.

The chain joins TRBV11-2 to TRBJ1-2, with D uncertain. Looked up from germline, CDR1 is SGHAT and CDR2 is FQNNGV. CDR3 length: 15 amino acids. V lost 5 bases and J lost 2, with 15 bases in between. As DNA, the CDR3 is TGTGCCAGCAGCGGGCAAAGGCTGTTGAACTATGGCTACACCTTC. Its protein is CASSGQRLLNYGYTF.